Listed here is a single TCR beta chain. Its target is unknown. The sample comes from a study of CXCR3-negative and CXCR3-positive naive CD8 T cells. Regarding the study as a whole: TRBV-TRBJ usage matched between naive CXCR3-negative and CXCR3-positive cells but not between memory cells.

Those CD8+ T cells considered naive were CD45RO-CCR7+CD27+CD95-. The TRB libraries of cDNA were built by UMI-labeled 5' RACE. TCRdb reprocessed the 5' RACE reads, with one entry per CDR3 protein and no DNA. The sample holds roughly 24,000 distinct CDR3 sequences. Germline V gives CDR1 SQVTM, CDR2 ANQGSEA. The CDR3 has 12 residues. The gene calls are TRBV29-1 and TRBJ2-2; the TCRdb call, TRBD1, lacks DNA for checking. The clonotype originates from a human donor in good health. Some clones in this sample may be carry-over from other donors' samples. Sequencing was carried out using naive CXCR3- CD8+ T cells from blood. Sample subset: CD45RO-CCR7+CD27+CD95- naive CD8+ T cells lacking CXCR3 (TNR3-). CDR3 sequence reads: CSLEGDTGELFF.